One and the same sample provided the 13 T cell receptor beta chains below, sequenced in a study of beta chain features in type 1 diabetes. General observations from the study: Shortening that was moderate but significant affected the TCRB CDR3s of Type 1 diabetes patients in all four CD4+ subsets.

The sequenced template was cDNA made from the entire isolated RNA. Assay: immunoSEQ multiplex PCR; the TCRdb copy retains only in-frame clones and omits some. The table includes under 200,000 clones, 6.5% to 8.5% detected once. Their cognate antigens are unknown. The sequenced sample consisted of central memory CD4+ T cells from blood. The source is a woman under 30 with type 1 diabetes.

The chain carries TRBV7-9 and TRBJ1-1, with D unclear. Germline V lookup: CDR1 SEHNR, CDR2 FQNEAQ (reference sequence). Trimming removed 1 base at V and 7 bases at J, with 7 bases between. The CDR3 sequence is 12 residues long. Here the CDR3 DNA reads TGTGCCAGCAGCTTAGTCGAGGGTGAAGCTTTCTTT. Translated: CASSLVEGEAFF.

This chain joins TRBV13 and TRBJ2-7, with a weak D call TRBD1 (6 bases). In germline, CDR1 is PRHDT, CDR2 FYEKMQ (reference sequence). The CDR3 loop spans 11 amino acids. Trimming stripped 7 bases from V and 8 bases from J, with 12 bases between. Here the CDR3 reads CASTNREKQYF. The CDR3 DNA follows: TGTGCCAGCACCAACAGGGAAAAGCAGTACTTC. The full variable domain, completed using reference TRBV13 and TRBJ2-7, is AAGVIQSPRHLIKEKRETATLKCYPIPRHDTVYWYQQGPGQDPQFLISFYEKMQSDKGSIPDRFSAQQFSDYHSELNMSSLELGDSALYFCASTNREKQYFGPGTRLTVT.

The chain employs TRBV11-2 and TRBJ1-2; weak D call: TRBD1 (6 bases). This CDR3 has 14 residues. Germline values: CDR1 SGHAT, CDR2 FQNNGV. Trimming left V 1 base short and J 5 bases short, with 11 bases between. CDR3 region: CASSLGVGGYGYTF. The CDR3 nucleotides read TGTGCCAGCAGCTTAGGGGTAGGGGGTTATGGCTACACCTTC.

The DNA of the CDR3 is TGTGCCAGCAGCTTCGAGCGGGTCCCCCAAGAGACCCAGTACTTC. Translating it yields CASSFERVPQETQYF. The rearrangement links TRBV11-3 to TRBJ2-5, with D tentatively TRBD2 (6 bases). The CDR3 is 15 residues long. V lost 3 bases to trimming and J lost 1 base, with 12 bases between them. The V gene's germline CDR1 is SGHNT and CDR2 YENEEA. Looking up the rest from reference TRBV11-3 and TRBJ2-5 gives the full variable domain: EAGVVQSPRYKIIEKKQPVAFWCNPISGHNTLYWYLQNLGQGPELLIRYENEEAVDDSQLPKDRFSAERLKGVDSTLKIQPAELGDSAVYLCASSFERVPQETQYFGPGTRLLVL.

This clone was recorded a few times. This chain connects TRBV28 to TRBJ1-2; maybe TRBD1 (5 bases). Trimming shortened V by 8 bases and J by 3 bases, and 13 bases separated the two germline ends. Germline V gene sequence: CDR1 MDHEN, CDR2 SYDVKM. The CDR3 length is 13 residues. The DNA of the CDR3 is TGTGCCAGCGAAAACGGGGGTGACTATGGCTACACCTTC. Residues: CASENGGDYGYTF.

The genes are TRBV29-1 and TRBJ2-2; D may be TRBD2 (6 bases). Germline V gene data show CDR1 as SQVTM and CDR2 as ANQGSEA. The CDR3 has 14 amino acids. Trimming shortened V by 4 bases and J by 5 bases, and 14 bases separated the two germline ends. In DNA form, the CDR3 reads TGCAGCGTTGTTGCGGGGTCGGTGACCGGGGAGCTGTTTTTT. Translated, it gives CSVVAGSVTGELFF.

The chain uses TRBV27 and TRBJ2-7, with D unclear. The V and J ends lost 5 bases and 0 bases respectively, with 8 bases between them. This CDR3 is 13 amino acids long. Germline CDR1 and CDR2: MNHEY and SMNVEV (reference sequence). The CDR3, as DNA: TGTGCCAGCAGTAAGGAGAGCTCCTACGAGCAGTACTTC. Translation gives CASSKESSYEQYF.

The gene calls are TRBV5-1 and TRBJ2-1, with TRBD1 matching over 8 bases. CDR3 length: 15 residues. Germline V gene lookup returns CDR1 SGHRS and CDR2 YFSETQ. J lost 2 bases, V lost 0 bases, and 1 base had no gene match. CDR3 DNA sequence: TGCGCCAGCAGCTTGGAGACAGGGGCCTACAATGAGCAGTTCTTC. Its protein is CASSLETGAYNEQFF.

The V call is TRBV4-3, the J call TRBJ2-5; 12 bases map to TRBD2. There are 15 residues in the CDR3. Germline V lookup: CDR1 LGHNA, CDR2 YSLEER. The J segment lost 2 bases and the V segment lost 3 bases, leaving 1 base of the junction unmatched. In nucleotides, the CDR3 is TGCGCCAGCAGCCAGACTAGCGGGGGACAAGAGACCCAGTACTTC. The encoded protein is CASSQTSGGQETQYF.

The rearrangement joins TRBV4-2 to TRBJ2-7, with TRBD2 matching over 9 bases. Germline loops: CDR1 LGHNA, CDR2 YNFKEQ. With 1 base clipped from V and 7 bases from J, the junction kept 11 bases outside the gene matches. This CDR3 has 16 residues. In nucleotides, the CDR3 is TGTGCCAGCAGCCAAGCATTGGCGGGAGGGGCACAGGAGCAGTACTTC. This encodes CASSQALAGGAQEQYF.

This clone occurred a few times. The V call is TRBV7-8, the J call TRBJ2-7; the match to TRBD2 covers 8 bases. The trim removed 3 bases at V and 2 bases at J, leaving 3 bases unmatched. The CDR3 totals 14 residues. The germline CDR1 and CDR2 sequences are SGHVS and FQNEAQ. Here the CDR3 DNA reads TGTGCCAGCAGCTTCAGAGCGGGAGCCTACGAGCAGTACTTC. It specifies CASSFRAGAYEQYF.

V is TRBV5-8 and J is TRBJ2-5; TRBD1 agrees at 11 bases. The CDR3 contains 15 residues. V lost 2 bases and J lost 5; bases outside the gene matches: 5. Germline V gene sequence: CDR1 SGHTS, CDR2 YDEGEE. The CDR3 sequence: CASSLRTGGVETQYF. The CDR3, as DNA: TGTGCCAGCAGCTTAAGGACAGGGGGCGTGGAGACCCAGTACTTC.

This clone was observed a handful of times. CDR3 sequence: CASSLTGGGETQYF. The CDR3 DNA reads as TGTGCCAGCAGCTTAACGGGCGGGGGAGAGACCCAGTACTTC. The rearrangement joins TRBV7-3 to TRBJ2-5, with 7 bases lining up with TRBD2. The CDR3 has 14 amino acids. With 0 bases clipped from V and 4 bases from J, the junction kept 2 bases outside the gene matches. Germline CDR1 reads SGHTA; CDR2 reads FQGTGA.